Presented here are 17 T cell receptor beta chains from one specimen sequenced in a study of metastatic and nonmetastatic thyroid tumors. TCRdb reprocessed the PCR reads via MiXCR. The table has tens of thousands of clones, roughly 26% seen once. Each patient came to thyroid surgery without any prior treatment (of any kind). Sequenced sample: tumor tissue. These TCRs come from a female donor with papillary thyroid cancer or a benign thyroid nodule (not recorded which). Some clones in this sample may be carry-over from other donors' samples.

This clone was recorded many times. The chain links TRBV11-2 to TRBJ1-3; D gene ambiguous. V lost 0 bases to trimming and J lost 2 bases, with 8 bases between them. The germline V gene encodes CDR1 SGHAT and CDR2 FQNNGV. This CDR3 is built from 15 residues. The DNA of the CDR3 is TGTGCCAGCAGCTTAGAACCACAGCCTGGAAACACCATATATTTT. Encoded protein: CASSLEPQPGNTIYF.

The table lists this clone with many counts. DNA of the CDR3: TGTGCCAGCAGCTTAGATCCTAGCCCACAAGAGACCCAGTACTTC. It yields the protein CASSLDPSPQETQYF. This rearrangement joins TRBV7-6 to TRBJ2-5, with D maybe TRBD2 (5 bases). CDR3 size: 15 residues. Germline V gene sequence: CDR1 SGHVS, CDR2 FNYEAQ. V was trimmed by 1 base and J by 2 bases, leaving 11 bases between them.

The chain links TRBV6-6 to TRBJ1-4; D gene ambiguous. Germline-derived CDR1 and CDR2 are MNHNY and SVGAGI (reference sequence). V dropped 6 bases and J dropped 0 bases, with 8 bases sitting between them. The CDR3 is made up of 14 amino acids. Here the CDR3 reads CASRLLSTNEKLFF. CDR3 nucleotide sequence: TGTGCCAGCAGGTTACTGTCAACTAATGAAAAACTGTTTTTT.

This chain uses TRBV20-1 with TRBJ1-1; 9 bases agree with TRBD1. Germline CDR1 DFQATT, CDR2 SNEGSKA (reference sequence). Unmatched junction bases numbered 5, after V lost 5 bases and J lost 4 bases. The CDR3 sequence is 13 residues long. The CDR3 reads CSARGQGGTEAFF. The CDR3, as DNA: TGCAGTGCTCGGGGACAGGGAGGCACTGAAGCTTTCTTT.

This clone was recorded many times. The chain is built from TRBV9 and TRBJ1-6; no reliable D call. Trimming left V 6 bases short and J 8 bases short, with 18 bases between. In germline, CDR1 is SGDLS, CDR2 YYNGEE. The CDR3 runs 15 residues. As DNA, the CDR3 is TGTGCCAGCAAGGAGAGCCCCACGCTTGATTCACCCCTCCACTTT. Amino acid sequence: CASKESPTLDSPLHF.

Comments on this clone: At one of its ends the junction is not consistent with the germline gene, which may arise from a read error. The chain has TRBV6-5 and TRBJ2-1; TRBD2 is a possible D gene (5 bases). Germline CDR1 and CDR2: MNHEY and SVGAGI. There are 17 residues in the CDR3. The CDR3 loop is CASSHTLRGFRNNEHFF. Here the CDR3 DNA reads TGTGCCAGCAGTCACACCCTACGAGGGTTCCGGAACAATGAGCATTTCTTC.

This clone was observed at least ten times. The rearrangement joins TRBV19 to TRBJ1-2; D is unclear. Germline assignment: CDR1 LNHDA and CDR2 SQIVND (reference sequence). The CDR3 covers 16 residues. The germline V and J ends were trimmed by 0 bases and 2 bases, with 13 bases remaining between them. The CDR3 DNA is TGTGCCAGTAGTATAGATTCGGGTAGGCCCAACTATGGCTACACCTTC. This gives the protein CASSIDSGRPNYGYTF. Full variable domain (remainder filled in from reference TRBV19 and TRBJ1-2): DGGITQSPKYLFRKEGQNVTLSCEQNLNHDAMYWYRQDPGQGLRLIYYSQIVNDFQKGDIAEGYSVSREKKESFPLTVTSAQKNPTAFYLCASSIDSGRPNYGYTFGSGTRLTVV.

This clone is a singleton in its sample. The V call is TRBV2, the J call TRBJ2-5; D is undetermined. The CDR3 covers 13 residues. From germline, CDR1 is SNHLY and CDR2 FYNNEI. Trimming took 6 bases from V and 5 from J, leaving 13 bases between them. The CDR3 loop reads CASSLRVWETQYF. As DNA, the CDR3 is TGTGCCAGCAGCCTCCGGGTTTGGGAGACCCAGTACTTC.

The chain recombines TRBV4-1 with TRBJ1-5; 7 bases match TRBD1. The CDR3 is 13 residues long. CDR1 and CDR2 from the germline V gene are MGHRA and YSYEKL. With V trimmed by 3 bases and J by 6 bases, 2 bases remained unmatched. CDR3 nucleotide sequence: TGCGCCAGCAGCCAGACAGGGAGTCAGCCCCAGCATTTT. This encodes CASSQTGSQPQHF.

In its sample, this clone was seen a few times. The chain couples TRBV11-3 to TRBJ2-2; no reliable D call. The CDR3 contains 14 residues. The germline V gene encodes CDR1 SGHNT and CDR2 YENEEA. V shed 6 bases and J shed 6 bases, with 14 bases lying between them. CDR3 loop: CASSVTPLSGELFF. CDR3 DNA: TGTGCCAGCAGTGTGACCCCCCTGTCCGGGGAGCTGTTTTTT.

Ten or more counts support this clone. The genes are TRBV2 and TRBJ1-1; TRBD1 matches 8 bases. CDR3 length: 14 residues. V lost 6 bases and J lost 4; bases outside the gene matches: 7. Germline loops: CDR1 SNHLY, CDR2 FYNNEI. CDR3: CASRDREVGTEAFF. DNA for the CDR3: TGTGCCAGCAGGGACAGGGAAGTAGGCACTGAAGCTTTCTTT.

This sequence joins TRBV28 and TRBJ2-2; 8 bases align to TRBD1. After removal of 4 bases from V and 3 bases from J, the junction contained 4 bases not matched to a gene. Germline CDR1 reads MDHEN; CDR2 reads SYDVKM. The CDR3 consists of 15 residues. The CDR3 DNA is TGTGCCAGCAGTTCCGGGACAGGTGACACCGGGGAGCTGTTTTTT. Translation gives CASSSGTGDTGELFF. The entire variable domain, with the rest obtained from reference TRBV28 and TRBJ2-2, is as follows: DVKVTQSSRYLVKRTGEKVFLECVQDMDHENMFWYRQDPGLGLRLIYFSYDVKMKEKGDIPEGYSVSREKKERFSLILESASTNQTSMYLCASSSGTGDTGELFFGEGSRLTVL.

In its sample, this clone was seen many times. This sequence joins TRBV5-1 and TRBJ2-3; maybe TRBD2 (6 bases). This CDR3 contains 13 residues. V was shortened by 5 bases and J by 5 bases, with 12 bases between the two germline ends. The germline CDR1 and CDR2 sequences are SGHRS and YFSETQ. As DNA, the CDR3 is TGCGCCAGCAGACTAGCTGGAGGAGATACGCAGTATTTT. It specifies CASRLAGGDTQYF.

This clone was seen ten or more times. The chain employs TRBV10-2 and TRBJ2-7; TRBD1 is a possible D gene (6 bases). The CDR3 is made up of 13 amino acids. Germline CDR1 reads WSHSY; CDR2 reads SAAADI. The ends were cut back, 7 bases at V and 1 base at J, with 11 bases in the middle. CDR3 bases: TGCGCCAGCAAGGGCAGGGGTTCCTACGAGCAGTACTTC. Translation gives CASKGRGSYEQYF.

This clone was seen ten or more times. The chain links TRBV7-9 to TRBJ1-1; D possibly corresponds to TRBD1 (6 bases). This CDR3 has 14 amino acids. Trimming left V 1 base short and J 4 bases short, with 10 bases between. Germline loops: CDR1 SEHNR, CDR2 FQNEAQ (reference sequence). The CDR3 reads CASSLGQASTEAFF. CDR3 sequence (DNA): TGTGCCAGCAGCTTAGGACAGGCTTCCACTGAAGCTTTCTTT.

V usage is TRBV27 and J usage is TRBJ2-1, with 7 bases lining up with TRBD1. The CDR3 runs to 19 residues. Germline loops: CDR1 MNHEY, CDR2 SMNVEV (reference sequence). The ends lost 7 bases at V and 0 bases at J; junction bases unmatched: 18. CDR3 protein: CASISPPRQQGSSYNEQFF. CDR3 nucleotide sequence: TGTGCCAGCATTTCTCCCCCACGACAACAGGGGAGCTCCTACAATGAGCAGTTCTTC.

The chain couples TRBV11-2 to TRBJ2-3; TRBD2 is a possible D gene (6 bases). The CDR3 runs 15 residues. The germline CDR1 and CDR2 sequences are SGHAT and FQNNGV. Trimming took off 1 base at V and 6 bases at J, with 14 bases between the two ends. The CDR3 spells CASSLGAGSSDTQYF. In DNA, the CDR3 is TGTGCCAGCAGCTTAGGGGCGGGAAGTAGTGATACGCAGTATTTT.